This T cell receptor beta chain was captured by sequencing in a study of T cells in Graves' hyperthyroidism and ophthalmopathy. Study summary: Peripheral blood was collected at initial diagnosis, before any treatment. The study's findings and limits: A model built on 13 V-J features separated ophthalmopathy from stable hyperthyroidism.

The CDR3 has 16 residues. Trimming took 3 bases from V and 5 from J, leaving 19 bases between them. Germline values: CDR1 DFQATT, CDR2 SNEGSKA (reference sequence). Amplified TCR beta CDR3 regions derived from RNA transcripts. The TCR CDR3 was amplified in a first-round RT-PCR using the HTBI primer set. TCRdb passed the multiplex PCR reads through MiXCR, listing each CDR3 protein once. The sample holds roughly 380,000 distinct CDR3 sequences, 13% seen once. Patients aged 18 to 65 had newly diagnosed hyperthyroidism that had lasted under 2 months. Notes on this clonotype: The antigen is undetermined.

This TCR was sampled from a man under 40 with Graves' hyperthyroidism that later progressed to Graves' ophthalmopathy. Material for sequencing was blood. This chain links TRBV20-1 with TRBJ1-4; unclear D gene. CDR3 region: CSARISLSGKNEKLFF. The CDR3 nucleotides are TGCAGTGCTAGGATATCCCTTTCGGGGAAGAATGAAAAACTGTTTTTT.